Listed here are 9 T cell receptor beta chains from one sample, sequenced in a study of T cells in Graves' hyperthyroidism and ophthalmopathy. Amplification of TCR beta CDR3 regions used RNA as the template. Carried out on the TCR CDR3, a first-round RT-PCR used the HTBI primer set. TCRdb ran MiXCR on the multiplex PCR reads and lists one entry per CDR3 protein. The data show 450,000 to 700,000 distinct CDR3 sequences, 46% seen once. The sequenced material came from peripheral blood or thyroid tissue (not recorded which). These receptors all come from an adult woman with Graves' disease, either hyperthyroidism or ophthalmopathy (not recorded which).

Ten or more counts support this clonotype. V gene TRBV6-6 combines with J gene TRBJ1-1; D is unresolved. V was pared by 7 bases and J by 1 base, with 10 bases between. Germline assignment: CDR1 MNHNY and CDR2 SVGAGI (reference sequence). The CDR3 extends over 13 amino acids. The CDR3 DNA follows: TGTGCCAGCACCCGAAGTGAGAACACTGAAGCTTTCTTT. Amino acid sequence: CASTRSENTEAFF.

This clonotype has at least ten counts. The rearrangement joins TRBV11-2 to TRBJ1-5; no clear D. The CDR3 has 15 residues. Trimming took 0 bases from V and 5 from J, leaving 11 bases between them. CDR1 and CDR2 (germline): SGHAT, FQNNGV. The CDR3: CASSLDPASHQPQHF. CDR3 nucleotide sequence: TGTGCCAGCAGCTTAGATCCGGCGAGCCATCAGCCCCAGCATTTT.

The gene calls are TRBV7-2 and TRBJ1-6; D gene ambiguous. Germline V CDR1 and CDR2: SGHTA, FQGNSA. V shed 0 bases and J shed 0 bases, with 9 bases lying between them. CDR3 length: 17 amino acids. The CDR3, as DNA: TGTGCCAGCAGCTTAGCAGGCAGGAGCTCCTATAATTCACCCCTCCACTTT. This sequence encodes CASSLAGRSSYNSPLHF.

The V call is TRBV5-1, the J call TRBJ1-1, with D perhaps matching TRBD1 (5 bases). V shed 0 bases and J shed 7 bases, with 7 bases lying between them. Germline values: CDR1 SGHRS, CDR2 YFSETQ. The CDR3 is 12 amino acids. The CDR3, as DNA: TGCGCCAGCAGCTTGGGAGACAGTGAAGCTTTCTTT. It yields the protein CASSLGDSEAFF.

V usage is TRBV20-1 and J usage is TRBJ2-5; 7 bases match TRBD2. The junction had 10 bases not matched to a gene; V was cut back by 5 bases and J by 1 base. The germline CDR1 and CDR2 sequences are DFQATT and SNEGSKA (reference sequence). The CDR3 sequence is 15 residues long. CDR3 residues: CSAGPFLAVQETQYF. In DNA form, the CDR3 reads TGCAGTGCTGGACCTTTCCTAGCGGTCCAAGAGACCCAGTACTTC.

The chain combines TRBV10-2 with TRBJ1-2; 7 nucleotides agree with TRBD1. Germline CDR1 WSHSY, CDR2 SAAADI. Trimming at V came to 7 bases and at J to 0 bases, leaving 2 bases not matched to a gene. This CDR3 region has 13 residues. CDR3 loop: CASKGAANYGYTF. CDR3 in DNA: TGCGCCAGCAAGGGGGCCGCTAACTATGGCTACACCTTC.

J is TRBJ2-2 and V is TRBV10-3; D might be TRBD1 (5 bases). CDR1 and CDR2 (germline): ENHRY, SYGVKD. V dropped 10 bases and J dropped 1 base, with 16 bases sitting between them. The CDR3 is 15 amino acids. CDR3 region: CASSNPTENTGELFF. As DNA, the CDR3 is TGTGCCAGCAGCAACCCGACAGAGAACACCGGGGAGCTGTTTTTT.

The chain combines TRBV7-9 with TRBJ1-3; D not certain. V was cut by 2 bases and J by 7 bases, with 12 bases left in between. Germline CDR1 and CDR2: SEHNR and FQNEAQ (reference sequence). The CDR3 is made up of 14 amino acids. CDR3 sequence: CASSLFPAGNTIYF. As DNA, the CDR3 is TGTGCCAGCAGCTTATTCCCAGCGGGGAACACCATATATTTT.

This clonotype was observed a few times. The CDR3, as DNA: TGTGCCAGCAGTGACGGGGTTGGCAAAATGAACACTGAAGCTTTCTTT. Translating gives CASSDGVGKMNTEAFF. The chain recombines TRBV2 with TRBJ1-1, with D unclear. The V end lost 3 bases, the J end lost 0 bases, and 14 bases lay between the germline ends. The germline CDR1 and CDR2 sequences are SNHLY and FYNNEI. CDR3 size: 16 residues.